The clone carrying this T cell receptor beta chain was counted only a few times. Antigen unknown. This entry belongs to a study of identical twins. Study-level findings and limits: Within cord blood, abundant beta clonotypes carried fewer insertions, but memory repertoires showed no such trend. Surplus twin overlap in beta out-of-frame sequences was less pronounced. Invariant MAIT and iNKT cells are populations that could partly confound zero-insertion analyses.

V lost 1 base and J 4 bases, leaving 12 bases between the germline ends. The CDR3 covers 15 residues. Germline CDR1 reads MNHNS; CDR2 reads SASEGT. One entry per CDR3 protein, called by TCRdb with MiXCR from the 5' RACE reads. The sample has 1.5 million to 2 million distinct CDR3 sequences, under 35% seen once. This receptor was taken from a newborn girl in good health. The J gene is TRBJ2-3, the V gene TRBV6-1; D is perhaps TRBD1 (6 bases). Sequencing used cord blood. The CDR3 region is CASSEVGQWPDTQYF. CDR3 coding DNA: TGTGCCAGCAGTGAAGTTGGACAGTGGCCAGATACGCAGTATTTT.